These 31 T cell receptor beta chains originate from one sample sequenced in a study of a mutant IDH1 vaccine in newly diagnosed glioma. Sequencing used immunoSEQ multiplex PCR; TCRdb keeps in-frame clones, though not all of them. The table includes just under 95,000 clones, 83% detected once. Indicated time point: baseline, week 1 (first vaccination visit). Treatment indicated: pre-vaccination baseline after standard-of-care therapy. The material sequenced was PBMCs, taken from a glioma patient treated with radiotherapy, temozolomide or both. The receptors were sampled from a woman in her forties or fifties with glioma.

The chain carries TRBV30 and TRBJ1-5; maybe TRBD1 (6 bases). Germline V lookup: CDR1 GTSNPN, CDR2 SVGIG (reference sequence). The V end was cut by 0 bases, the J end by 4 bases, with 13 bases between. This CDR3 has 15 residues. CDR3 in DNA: TGTGCCTGGAGTGTAAGGGGGGATGGGAATCAGCCCCAGCATTTT. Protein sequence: CAWSVRGDGNQPQHF.

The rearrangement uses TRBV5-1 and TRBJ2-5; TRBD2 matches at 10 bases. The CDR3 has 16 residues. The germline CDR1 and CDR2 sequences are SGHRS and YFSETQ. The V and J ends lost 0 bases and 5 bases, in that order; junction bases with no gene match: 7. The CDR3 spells CASSLAPSGGTETQYF. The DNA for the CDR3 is TGCGCCAGCAGCTTGGCCCCTAGCGGGGGCACGGAGACCCAGTACTTC.

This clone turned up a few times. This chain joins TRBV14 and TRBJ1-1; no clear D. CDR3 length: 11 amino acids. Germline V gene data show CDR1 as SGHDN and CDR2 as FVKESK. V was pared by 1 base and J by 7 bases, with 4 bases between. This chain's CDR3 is CASSQGLEAFF. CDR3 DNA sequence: TGTGCCAGCAGCCAAGGGCTTGAAGCTTTCTTT.

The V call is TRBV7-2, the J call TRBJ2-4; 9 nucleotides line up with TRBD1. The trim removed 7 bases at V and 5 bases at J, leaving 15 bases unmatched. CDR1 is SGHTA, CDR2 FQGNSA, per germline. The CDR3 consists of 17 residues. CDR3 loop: CASIAYRSTGGQNIQYF. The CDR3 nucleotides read TGTGCCAGCATCGCCTATAGGTCAACAGGGGGCCAAAACATTCAGTACTTC.

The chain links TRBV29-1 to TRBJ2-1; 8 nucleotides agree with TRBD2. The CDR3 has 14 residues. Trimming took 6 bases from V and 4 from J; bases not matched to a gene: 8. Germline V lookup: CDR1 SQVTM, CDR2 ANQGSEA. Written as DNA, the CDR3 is TGCAGCGTCCGCATACGGGGGGGTTACAATGAGCAGTTCTTC. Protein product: CSVRIRGGYNEQFF.

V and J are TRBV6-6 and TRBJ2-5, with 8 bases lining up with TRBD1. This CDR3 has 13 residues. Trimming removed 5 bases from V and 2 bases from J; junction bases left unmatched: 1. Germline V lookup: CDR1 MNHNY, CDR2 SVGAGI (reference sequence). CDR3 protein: CASSGTGQETQYF. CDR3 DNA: TGTGCCAGCAGTGGGACAGGTCAAGAGACCCAGTACTTC.

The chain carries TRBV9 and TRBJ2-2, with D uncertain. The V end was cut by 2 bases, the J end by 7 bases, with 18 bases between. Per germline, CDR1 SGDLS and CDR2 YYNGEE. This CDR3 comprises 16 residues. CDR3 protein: CASSVTLDRTGGELFF. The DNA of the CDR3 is TGTGCCAGCAGCGTGACATTGGACCGAACGGGCGGGGAGCTGTTTTTT. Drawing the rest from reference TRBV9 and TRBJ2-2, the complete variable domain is DSGVTQTPKHLITATGQRVTLRCSPRSGDLSVYWYQQSLDQGLQFLIQYYNGEERAKGNILERFSAQQFPDLHSELNLSSLELGDSALYFCASSVTLDRTGGELFFGEGSRLTVL.

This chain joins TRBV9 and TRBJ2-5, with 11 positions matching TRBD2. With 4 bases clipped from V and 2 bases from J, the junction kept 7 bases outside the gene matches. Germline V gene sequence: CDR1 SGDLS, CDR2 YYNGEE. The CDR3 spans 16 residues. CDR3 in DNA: TGTGCCAGCAGCCAGGGGGCTAGCGGGGGGCAAGAGACCCAGTACTTC. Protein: CASSQGASGGQETQYF. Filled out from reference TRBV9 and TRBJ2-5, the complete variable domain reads DSGVTQTPKHLITATGQRVTLRCSPRSGDLSVYWYQQSLDQGLQFLIQYYNGEERAKGNILERFSAQQFPDLHSELNLSSLELGDSALYFCASSQGASGGQETQYFGPGTRLLVL.

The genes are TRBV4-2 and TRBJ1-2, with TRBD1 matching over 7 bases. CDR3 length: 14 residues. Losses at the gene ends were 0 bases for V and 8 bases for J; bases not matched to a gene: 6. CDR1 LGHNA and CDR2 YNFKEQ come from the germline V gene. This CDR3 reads CASSQEMLGGGYTF. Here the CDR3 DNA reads TGTGCCAGCAGCCAAGAAATGTTAGGGGGCGGCTACACCTTC.

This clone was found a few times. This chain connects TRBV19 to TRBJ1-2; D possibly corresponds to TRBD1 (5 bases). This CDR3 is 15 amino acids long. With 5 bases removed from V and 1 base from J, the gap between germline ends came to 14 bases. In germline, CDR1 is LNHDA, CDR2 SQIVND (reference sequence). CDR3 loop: CASSAVGGINYGYTF. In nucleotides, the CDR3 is TGTGCCAGTAGTGCCGTGGGGGGGATTAACTATGGCTACACCTTC. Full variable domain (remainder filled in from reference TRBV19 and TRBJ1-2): DGGITQSPKYLFRKEGQNVTLSCEQNLNHDAMYWYRQDPGQGLRLIYYSQIVNDFQKGDIAEGYSVSREKKESFPLTVTSAQKNPTAFYLCASSAVGGINYGYTFGSGTRLTVV.

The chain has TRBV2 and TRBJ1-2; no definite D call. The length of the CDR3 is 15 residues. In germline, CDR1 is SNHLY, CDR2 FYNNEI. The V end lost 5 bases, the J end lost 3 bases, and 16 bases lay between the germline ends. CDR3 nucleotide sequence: TGTGCCAGCAGTCCTATCGATCTGGGGTACTATGGCTACACCTTC. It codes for CASSPIDLGYYGYTF.

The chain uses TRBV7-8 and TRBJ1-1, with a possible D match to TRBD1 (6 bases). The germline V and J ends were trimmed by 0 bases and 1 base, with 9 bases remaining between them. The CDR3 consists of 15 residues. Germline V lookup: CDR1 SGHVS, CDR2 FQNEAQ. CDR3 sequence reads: CASSLATTGNTEAFF. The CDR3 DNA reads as TGTGCCAGCAGCTTAGCGACGACAGGGAACACTGAAGCTTTCTTT.

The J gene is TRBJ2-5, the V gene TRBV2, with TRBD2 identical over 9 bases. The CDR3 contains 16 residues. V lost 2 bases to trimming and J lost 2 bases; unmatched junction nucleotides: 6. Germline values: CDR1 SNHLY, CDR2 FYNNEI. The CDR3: CASSEKRGAPQETQYF. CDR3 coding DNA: TGTGCCAGCAGTGAAAAGCGGGGGGCACCACAAGAGACCCAGTACTTC.

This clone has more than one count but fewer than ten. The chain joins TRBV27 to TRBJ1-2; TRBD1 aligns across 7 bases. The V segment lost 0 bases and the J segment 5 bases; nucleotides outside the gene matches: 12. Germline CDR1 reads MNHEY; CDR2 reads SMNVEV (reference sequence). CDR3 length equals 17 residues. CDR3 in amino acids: CASSLSGQGVWGYGYTF. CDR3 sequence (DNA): TGTGCCAGCAGTTTATCAGGCCAGGGGGTCTGGGGATATGGCTACACCTTC.

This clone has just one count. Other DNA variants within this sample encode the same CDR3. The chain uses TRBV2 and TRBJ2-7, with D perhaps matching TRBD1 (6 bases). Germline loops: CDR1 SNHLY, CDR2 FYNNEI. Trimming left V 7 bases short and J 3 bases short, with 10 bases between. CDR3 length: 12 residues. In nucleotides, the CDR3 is TGTGCCAGCATTGGGGGCGTCTACGAGCAGTACTTC. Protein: CASIGGVYEQYF. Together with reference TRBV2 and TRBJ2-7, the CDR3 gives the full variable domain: EPEVTQTPSHQVTQMGQEVILRCVPISNHLYFYWYRQILGQKVEFLVSFYNNEISEKSEIFDDQFSVERPDGSNFTLKIRSTKLEDSAMYFCASIGGVYEQYFGPGTRLTVT.

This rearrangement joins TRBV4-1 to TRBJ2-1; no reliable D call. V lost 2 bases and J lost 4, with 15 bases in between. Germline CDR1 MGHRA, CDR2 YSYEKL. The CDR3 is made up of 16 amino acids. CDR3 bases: TGCGCCAGCAGCCAAAGGATGGAAGCTCGGTACAATGAGCAGTTCTTC. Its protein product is CASSQRMEARYNEQFF.

The CDR3 spells CASSTQLGPGAGRNTEAFF. The CDR3 region has the DNA TGTGCCAGCAGCACTCAACTAGGGCCCGGGGCAGGGAGGAACACTGAAGCTTTCTTT. V usage is TRBV9 and J usage is TRBJ1-1; possibly TRBD1 for D (5 bases). The CDR3 contains 19 residues. Trimming took 4 bases from V and 1 from J, leaving 26 bases between them. The germline V gene has CDR1 SGDLS and CDR2 YYNGEE.

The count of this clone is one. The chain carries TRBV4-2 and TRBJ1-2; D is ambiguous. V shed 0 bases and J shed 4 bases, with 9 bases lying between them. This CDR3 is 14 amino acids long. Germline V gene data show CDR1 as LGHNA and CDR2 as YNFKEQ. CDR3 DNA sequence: TGTGCCAGCAGCCAAGATGATTCGTCCTATGGCTACACCTTC. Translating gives CASSQDDSSYGYTF.

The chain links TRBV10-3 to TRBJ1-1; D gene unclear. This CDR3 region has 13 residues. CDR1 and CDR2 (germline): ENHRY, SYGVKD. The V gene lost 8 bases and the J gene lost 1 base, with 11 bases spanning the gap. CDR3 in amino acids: CAIAQESNTEAFF. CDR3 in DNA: TGTGCCATCGCCCAGGAGTCGAACACTGAAGCTTTCTTT.

Here the CDR3 reads CASSVRDRGFYSTDTQYF. In DNA form, the CDR3 reads TGTGCCAGCAGCGTTCGGGACAGGGGCTTCTATAGCACAGATACGCAGTATTTT. The chain is built from TRBV11-1 and TRBJ2-3; 10 bases are shared with TRBD1. V trimming: 5 bases; J trimming: 0 bases; junction bases outside the gene matches: 11. Germline V gives CDR1 SGHAT, CDR2 FQDESV (reference sequence). The CDR3 runs to 18 residues.

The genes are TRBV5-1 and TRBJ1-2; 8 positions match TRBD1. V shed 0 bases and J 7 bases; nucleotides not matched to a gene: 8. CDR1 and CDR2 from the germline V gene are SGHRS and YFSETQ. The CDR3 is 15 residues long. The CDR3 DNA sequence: TGCGCCAGCAGCTTGGGTGACAGGGGTTGGGTTGGCTACACCTTC. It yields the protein CASSLGDRGWVGYTF.

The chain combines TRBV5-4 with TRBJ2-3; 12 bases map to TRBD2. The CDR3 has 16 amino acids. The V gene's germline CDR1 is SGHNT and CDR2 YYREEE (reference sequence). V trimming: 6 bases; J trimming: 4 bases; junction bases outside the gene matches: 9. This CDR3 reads CASTTASGGAADTQYF. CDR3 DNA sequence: TGTGCCAGCACCACCGCTAGCGGGGGGGCAGCAGATACGCAGTATTTT.

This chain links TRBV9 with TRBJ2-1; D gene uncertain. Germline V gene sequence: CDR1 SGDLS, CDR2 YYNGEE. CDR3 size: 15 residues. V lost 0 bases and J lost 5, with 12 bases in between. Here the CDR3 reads CASSVDRTSDNEQFF. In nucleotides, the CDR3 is TGTGCCAGCAGCGTAGACAGAACATCCGACAATGAGCAGTTCTTC.

The CDR3 reads CASSSGVGGTGYTF. Written as DNA, the CDR3 is TGTGCCAGCAGCTCAGGTGTAGGGGGAACGGGCTACACCTTC. This chain connects TRBV7-9 to TRBJ1-2, with D perhaps TRBD1 (6 bases). The V gene's germline CDR1 is SEHNR and CDR2 FQNEAQ (reference sequence). This CDR3 is built from 14 residues. V gave up 4 bases and J gave up 8 bases, with 17 bases separating them.

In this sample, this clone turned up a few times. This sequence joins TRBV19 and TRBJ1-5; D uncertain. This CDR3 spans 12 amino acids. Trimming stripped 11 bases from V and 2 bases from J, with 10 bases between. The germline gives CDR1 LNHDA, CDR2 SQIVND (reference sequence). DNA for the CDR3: TGTGCCTCGAAAGTCGGCAATCAGCCCCAGCATTTT. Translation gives CASKVGNQPQHF. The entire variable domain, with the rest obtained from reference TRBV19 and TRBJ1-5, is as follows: DGGITQSPKYLFRKEGQNVTLSCEQNLNHDAMYWYRQDPGQGLRLIYYSQIVNDFQKGDIAEGYSVSREKKESFPLTVTSAQKNPTAFYLCASKVGNQPQHFGDGTRLSIL.

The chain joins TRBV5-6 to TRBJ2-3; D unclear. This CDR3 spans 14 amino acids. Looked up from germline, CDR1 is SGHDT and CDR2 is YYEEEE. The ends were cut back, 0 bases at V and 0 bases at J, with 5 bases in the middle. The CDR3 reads CASSLVVSTDTQYF. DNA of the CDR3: TGTGCCAGCAGCTTGGTCGTCAGCACAGATACGCAGTATTTT.

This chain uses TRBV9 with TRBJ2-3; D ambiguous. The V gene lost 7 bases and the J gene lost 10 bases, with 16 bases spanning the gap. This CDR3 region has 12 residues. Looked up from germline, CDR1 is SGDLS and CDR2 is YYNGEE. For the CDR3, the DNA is TGTGCCAGCGGGCCAGGCCCTCCTCCGCAGTATTTT. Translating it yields CASGPGPPPQYF.

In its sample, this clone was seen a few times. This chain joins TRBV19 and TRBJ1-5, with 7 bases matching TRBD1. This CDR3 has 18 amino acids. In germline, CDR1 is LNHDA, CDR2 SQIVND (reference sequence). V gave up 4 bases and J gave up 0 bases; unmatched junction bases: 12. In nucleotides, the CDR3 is TGTGCCAGTAGTACCCGAAGGGGGCGGGCCTTTAGCAATCAGCCCCAGCATTTT. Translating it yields CASSTRRGRAFSNQPQHF.

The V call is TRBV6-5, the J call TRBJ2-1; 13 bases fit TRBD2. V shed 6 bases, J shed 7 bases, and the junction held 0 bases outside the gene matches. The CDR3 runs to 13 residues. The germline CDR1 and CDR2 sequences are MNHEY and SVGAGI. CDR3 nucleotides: TGTGCCAGCAGGACTAGCGGGGGGAATGAGCAGTTCTTC. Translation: CASRTSGGNEQFF.

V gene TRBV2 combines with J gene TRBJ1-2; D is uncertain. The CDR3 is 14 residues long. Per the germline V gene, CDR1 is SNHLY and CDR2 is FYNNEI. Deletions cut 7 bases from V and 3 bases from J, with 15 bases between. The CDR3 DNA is TGTGCCAGCACCCCTGGGGTGGGATACTATGGCTACACCTTC. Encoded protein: CASTPGVGYYGYTF. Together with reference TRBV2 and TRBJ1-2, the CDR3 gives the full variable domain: EPEVTQTPSHQVTQMGQEVILRCVPISNHLYFYWYRQILGQKVEFLVSFYNNEISEKSEIFDDQFSVERPDGSNFTLKIRSTKLEDSAMYFCASTPGVGYYGYTFGSGTRLTVV.

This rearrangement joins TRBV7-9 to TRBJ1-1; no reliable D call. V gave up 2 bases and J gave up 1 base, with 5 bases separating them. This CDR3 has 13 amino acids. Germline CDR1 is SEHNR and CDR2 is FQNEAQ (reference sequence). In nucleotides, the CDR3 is TGTGCCAGCAGCTTAAGGCAGAACACTGAAGCTTTCTTT. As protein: CASSLRQNTEAFF.